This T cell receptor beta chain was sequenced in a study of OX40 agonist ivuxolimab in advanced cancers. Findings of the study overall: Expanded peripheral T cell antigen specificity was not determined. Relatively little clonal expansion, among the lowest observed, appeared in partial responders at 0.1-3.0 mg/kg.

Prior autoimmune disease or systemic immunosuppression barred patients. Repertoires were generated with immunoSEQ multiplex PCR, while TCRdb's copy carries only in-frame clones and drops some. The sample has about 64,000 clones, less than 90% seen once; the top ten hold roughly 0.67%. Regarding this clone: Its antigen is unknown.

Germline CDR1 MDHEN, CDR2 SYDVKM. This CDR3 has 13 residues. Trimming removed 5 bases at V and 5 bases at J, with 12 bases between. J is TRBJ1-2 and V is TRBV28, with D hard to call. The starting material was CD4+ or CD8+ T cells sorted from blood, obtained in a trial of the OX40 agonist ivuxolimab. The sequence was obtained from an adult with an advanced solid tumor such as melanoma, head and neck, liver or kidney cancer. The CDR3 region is CASSKDVKYGYTF. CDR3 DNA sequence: TGTGCCAGCAGTAAAGACGTTAAATATGGCTACACCTTC.